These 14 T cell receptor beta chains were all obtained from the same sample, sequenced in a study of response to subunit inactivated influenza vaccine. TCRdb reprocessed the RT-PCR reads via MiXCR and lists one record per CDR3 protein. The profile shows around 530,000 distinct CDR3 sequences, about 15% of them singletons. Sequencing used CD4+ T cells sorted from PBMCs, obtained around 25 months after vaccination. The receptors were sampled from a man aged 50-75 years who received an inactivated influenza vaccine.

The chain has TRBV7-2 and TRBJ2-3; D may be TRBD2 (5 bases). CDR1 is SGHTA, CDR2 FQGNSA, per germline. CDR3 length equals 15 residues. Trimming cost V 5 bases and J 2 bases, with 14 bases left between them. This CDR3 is CASSADSAPTDTQYF. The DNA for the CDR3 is TGTGCCAGCAGCGCGGACTCGGCCCCCACAGATACGCAGTATTTT.

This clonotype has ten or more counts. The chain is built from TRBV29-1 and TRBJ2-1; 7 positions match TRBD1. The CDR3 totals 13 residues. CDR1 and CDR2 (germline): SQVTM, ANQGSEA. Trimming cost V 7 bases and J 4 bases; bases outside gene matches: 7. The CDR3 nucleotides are TGCAGCGCTAACCGGGACAGTTACAATGAGCAGTTCTTC. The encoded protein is CSANRDSYNEQFF.

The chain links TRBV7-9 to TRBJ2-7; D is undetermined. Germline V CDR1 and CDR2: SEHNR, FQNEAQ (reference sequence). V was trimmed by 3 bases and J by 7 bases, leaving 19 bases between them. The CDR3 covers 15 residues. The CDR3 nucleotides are TGTGCCAGCAGCTTGTCCGGGTCTACGTTAGTAGAGCAGTACTTC. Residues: CASSLSGSTLVEQYF. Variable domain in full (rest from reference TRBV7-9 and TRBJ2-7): DTGVSQNPRHKITKRGQNVTFRCDPISEHNRLYWYRQTLGQGPEFLTYFQNEAQLEKSRLLSDRFSAERPKGSFSTLEIQRTEQGDSAMYLCASSLSGSTLVEQYFGPGTRLTVT.

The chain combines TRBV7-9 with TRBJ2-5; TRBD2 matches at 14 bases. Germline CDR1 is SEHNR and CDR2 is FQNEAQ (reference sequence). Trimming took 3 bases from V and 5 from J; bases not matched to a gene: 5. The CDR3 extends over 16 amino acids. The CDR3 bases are TGTGCCAGCAGCTTGGGACTAGCGGGAGATCGGGAGACCCAGTACTTC. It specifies CASSLGLAGDRETQYF. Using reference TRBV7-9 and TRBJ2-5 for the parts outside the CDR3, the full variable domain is DTGVSQNPRHKITKRGQNVTFRCDPISEHNRLYWYRQTLGQGPEFLTYFQNEAQLEKSRLLSDRFSAERPKGSFSTLEIQRTEQGDSAMYLCASSLGLAGDRETQYFGPGTRLLVL.

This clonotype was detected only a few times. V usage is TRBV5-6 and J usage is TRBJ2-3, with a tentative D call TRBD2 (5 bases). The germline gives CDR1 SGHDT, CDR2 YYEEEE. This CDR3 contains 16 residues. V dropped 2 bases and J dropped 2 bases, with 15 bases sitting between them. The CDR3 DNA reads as TGTGCCAGCAGCTTTCGACCGGGGAAAAACACAGATACGCAGTATTTT. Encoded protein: CASSFRPGKNTDTQYF.

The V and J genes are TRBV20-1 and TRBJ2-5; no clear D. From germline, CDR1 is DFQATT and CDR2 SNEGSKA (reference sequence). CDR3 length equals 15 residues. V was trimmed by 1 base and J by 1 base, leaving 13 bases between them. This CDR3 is CSARARVISQETQYF. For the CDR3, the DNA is TGCAGTGCTAGAGCTAGGGTAATATCCCAAGAGACCCAGTACTTC.

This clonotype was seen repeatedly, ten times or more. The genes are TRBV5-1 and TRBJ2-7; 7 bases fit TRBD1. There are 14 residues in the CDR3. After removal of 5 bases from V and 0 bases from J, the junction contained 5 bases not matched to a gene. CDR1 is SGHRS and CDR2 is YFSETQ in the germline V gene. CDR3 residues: CASRRTGLSYEQYF. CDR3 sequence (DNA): TGCGCCAGCAGACGGACAGGCCTCTCCTACGAGCAGTACTTC. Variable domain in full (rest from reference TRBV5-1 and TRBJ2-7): KAGVTQTPRYLIKTRGQQVTLSCSPISGHRSVSWYQQTPGQGLQFLFEYFSETQRNKGNFPGRFSGRQFSNSRSEMNVSTLELGDSALYLCASRRTGLSYEQYFGPGTRLTVT.

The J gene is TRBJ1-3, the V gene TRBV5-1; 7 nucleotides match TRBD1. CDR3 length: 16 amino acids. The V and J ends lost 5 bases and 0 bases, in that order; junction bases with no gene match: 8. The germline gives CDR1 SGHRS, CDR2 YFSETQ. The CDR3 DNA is TGCGCCAGCAGTTTCGCGACAGGGAGCTCTGGAAACACCATATATTTT. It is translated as CASSFATGSSGNTIYF.

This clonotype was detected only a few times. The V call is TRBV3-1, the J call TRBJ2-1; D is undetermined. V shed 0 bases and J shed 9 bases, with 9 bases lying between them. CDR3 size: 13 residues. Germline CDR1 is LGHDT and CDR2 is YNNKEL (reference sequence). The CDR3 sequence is CASSQDRIGEQFF. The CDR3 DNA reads TGTGCCAGCAGCCAAGATAGGATCGGTGAGCAGTTCTTC.

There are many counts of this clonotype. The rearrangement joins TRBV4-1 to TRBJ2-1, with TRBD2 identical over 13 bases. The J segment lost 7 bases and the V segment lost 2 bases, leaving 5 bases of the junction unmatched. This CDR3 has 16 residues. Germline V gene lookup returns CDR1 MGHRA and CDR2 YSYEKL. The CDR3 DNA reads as TGCGCCAGCAGCCAAATTACTAGCGGGAGGGGGAATGAGCAGTTCTTC. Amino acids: CASSQITSGRGNEQFF.

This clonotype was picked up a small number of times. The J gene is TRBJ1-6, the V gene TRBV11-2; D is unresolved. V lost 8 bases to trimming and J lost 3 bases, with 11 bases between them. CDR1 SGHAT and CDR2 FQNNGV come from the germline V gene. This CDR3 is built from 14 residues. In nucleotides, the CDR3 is TGTGCCAGCTCCGTCTTGGACTATAATTCACCCCTCCACTTT. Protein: CASSVLDYNSPLHF.

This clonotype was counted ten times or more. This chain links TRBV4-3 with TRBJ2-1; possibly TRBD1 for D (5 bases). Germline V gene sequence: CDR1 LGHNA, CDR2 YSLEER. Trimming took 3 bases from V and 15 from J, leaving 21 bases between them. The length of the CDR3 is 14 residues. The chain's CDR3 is CASSQDTAGPGRFF. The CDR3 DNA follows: TGCGCCAGCAGCCAGGACACGGCCGGGCCCGGACGGTTCTTC.

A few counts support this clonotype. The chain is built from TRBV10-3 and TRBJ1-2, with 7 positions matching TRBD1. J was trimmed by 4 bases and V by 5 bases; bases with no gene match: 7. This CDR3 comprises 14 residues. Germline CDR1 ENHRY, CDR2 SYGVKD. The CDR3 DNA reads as TGTGCCATCAGTATTCAGGGGGACAGCTATGGCTACACCTTC. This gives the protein CAISIQGDSYGYTF.

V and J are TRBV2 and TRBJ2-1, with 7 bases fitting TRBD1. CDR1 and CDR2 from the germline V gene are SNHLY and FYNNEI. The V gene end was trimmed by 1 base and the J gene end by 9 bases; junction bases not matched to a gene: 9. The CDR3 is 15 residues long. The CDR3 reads CASSEVPTGDGEQFF. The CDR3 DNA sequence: TGTGCCAGCAGTGAAGTCCCAACAGGGGATGGTGAGCAGTTCTTC.